A single sample gave rise to the 20 T cell receptor beta chains below, sequenced in a study of OX40 agonist ivuxolimab in advanced cancers. Method: immunoSEQ multiplex PCR; TCRdb's copy keeps in-frame clones and lacks some. The sample contains tens of thousands of clones, 75% to 85% of which appear only once. The sample here was CD4+ or CD8+ T cells sorted from blood, taken in a trial of the OX40 agonist ivuxolimab. These receptors were obtained from an adult with an advanced solid tumor such as melanoma, head and neck, liver or kidney cancer.

This clone has just one count. V is TRBV4-2 and J is TRBJ1-3; no clear D gene. CDR3 length equals 15 residues. CDR1 and CDR2 from the germline V gene are LGHNA and YNFKEQ. V lost 4 bases to trimming and J lost 0 bases, with 10 bases between them. Here the CDR3 DNA reads TGTGCCAGCAGCCGCCGGGGAGACTCTGGAAACACCATATATTTT. It specifies CASSRRGDSGNTIYF.

The rearrangement uses TRBV5-1 and TRBJ2-1, with D perhaps being TRBD1 or TRBD2 (6 bases each). This CDR3 is built from 13 residues. Trimming shortened V by 3 bases and J by 8 bases, and 12 bases separated the two germline ends. Per germline, CDR1 SGHRS and CDR2 YFSETQ. CDR3 nucleotides: TGCGCCAGCAGCTGGTTAAGGGGGGATGAGCAGTTCTTC. As protein: CASSWLRGDEQFF.

The chain employs TRBV4-3 and TRBJ1-3; unclear D gene. This CDR3 has 15 amino acids. V was cut by 0 bases and J by 8 bases, with 14 bases left in between. The germline V gene encodes CDR1 LGHNA and CDR2 YSLEER. CDR3 region: CASSQETGAGDTIYF. As DNA, the CDR3 is TGCGCCAGCAGCCAAGAAACTGGAGCCGGGGACACCATATATTTT.

This clone was counted between two and nine times. The chain couples TRBV10-1 to TRBJ1-1; D is ambiguous. Germline V gene data show CDR1 as WNHNN and CDR2 as SYGVQD (reference sequence). The CDR3 has 9 amino acids. Trimming shortened V by 8 bases and J by 4 bases, and 2 bases separated the two germline ends. CDR3 sequence: CASPTEAFF. CDR3 sequence (DNA): TGCGCCAGCCCCACTGAAGCTTTCTTT.

This chain connects TRBV7-2 to TRBJ1-2; 9 bases line up with TRBD1. The J segment lost 8 bases and the V segment lost 1 base, leaving 2 bases of the junction unmatched. This CDR3 comprises 13 residues. Germline CDR1 reads SGHTA; CDR2 reads FQGNSA. This CDR3 is CASSLVTGGGYTF. The CDR3 DNA reads as TGTGCCAGCAGCTTAGTGACAGGGGGAGGCTACACCTTC.

The chain employs TRBV5-1 and TRBJ2-3; 10 bases align to TRBD1. From germline, CDR1 is SGHRS and CDR2 YFSETQ. V shed 4 bases and J 0 bases; nucleotides not matched to a gene: 11. The CDR3 loop spans 18 amino acids. The CDR3 reads CASSVRDRGQSSTDTQYF. The CDR3 DNA reads TGCGCCAGCAGCGTCCGGGACAGGGGACAATCTAGCACAGATACGCAGTATTTT.

The chain has TRBV6-6 and TRBJ1-5; D is ambiguous. This CDR3 region has 13 residues. Germline-derived CDR1 and CDR2 are MNHNY and SVGAGI (reference sequence). V was shortened by 4 bases and J by 3 bases, with 7 bases between the two germline ends. This CDR3 reads CASSWGYNQPQHF. For the CDR3, the DNA is TGTGCCAGCAGTTGGGGTTACAATCAGCCCCAGCATTTT.

This rearrangement joins TRBV7-3 to TRBJ2-7, with D maybe TRBD2 (6 bases). Germline values: CDR1 SGHTA, CDR2 FQGTGA. The CDR3 totals 14 residues. The V end was cut by 6 bases, the J end by 0 bases, with 12 bases between. The CDR3 loop is CASSPTGASYEQYF. In DNA, the CDR3 is TGTGCCAGCAGTCCGACGGGAGCCTCCTACGAGCAGTACTTC.

This clone has only one observation. This sequence joins TRBV19 and TRBJ2-1; D gene uncertain. This CDR3 has 14 residues. V was trimmed by 3 bases and J by 0 bases, leaving 6 bases between them. The germline V gene encodes CDR1 LNHDA and CDR2 SQIVND (reference sequence). The CDR3 loop reads CASSIASSYNEQFF. Written as DNA, the CDR3 is TGTGCCAGTAGTATCGCTAGCTCCTACAATGAGCAGTTCTTC.

The genes are TRBV9 and TRBJ2-2; no clear D. Per the germline V gene, CDR1 is SGDLS and CDR2 is YYNGEE. V lost 0 bases and J 3 bases, leaving 0 bases between the germline ends. The CDR3 is 12 residues long. The CDR3 region is CASSVDTGELFF. The DNA of the CDR3 is TGTGCCAGCAGCGTAGACACCGGGGAGCTGTTTTTT. Full variable domain (remainder filled in from reference TRBV9 and TRBJ2-2): DSGVTQTPKHLITATGQRVTLRCSPRSGDLSVYWYQQSLDQGLQFLIQYYNGEERAKGNILERFSAQQFPDLHSELNLSSLELGDSALYFCASSVDTGELFFGEGSRLTVL.

This chain joins TRBV19 and TRBJ2-3; D is undetermined. Trimming pared 3 bases from V and 2 bases from J, leaving 6 bases between. CDR1 LNHDA and CDR2 SQIVND come from the germline V gene (reference sequence). This CDR3 spans 13 amino acids. The CDR3 nucleotides read TGTGCCAGTAGTATGGCGCACACAGATACGCAGTATTTT. Protein sequence: CASSMAHTDTQYF.

The chain employs TRBV9 and TRBJ1-4; D ambiguous. Trimming took off 3 bases at V and 0 bases at J, with 6 bases between the two ends. This CDR3 has 14 amino acids. Germline assignment: CDR1 SGDLS and CDR2 YYNGEE. The CDR3: CASSDGATNEKLFF. The CDR3 DNA sequence: TGTGCCAGCAGCGACGGTGCAACTAATGAAAAACTGTTTTTT.

The genes are TRBV5-1 and TRBJ2-5; D uncertain. The V gene lost 0 bases and the J gene lost 1 base, with 7 bases spanning the gap. The CDR3 extends over 14 amino acids. Germline loops: CDR1 SGHRS, CDR2 YFSETQ. This CDR3 is CASSLAGVQETQYF. In nucleotides, the CDR3 is TGCGCCAGCAGCTTGGCTGGAGTCCAAGAGACCCAGTACTTC.

V gene TRBV5-1 combines with J gene TRBJ2-5, with 7 bases lining up with TRBD1. The germline V gene encodes CDR1 SGHRS and CDR2 YFSETQ. The CDR3 is 14 residues long. The V and J ends lost 2 bases and 2 bases, in that order; junction bases with no gene match: 3. The DNA for the CDR3 is TGCGCCAGCAGCTTCACAGGGGCTCAAGAGACCCAGTACTTC. Protein product: CASSFTGAQETQYF.

The chain has TRBV11-2 and TRBJ2-7, with 9 bases fitting TRBD1. The CDR3 loop spans 15 amino acids. V trimming: 2 bases; J trimming: 3 bases; junction bases outside the gene matches: 5. Germline V gives CDR1 SGHAT, CDR2 FQNNGV. CDR3 amino acids: CASSLLDRGYYEQYF. Written as DNA, the CDR3 is TGTGCCAGCAGCTTACTGGACAGGGGCTACTACGAGCAGTACTTC.

CDR3 nucleotide sequence: TGTGCCTGGAGTGGAGGGGGAGGGCAGCCCCAGCATTTT. Translated: CAWSGGGGQPQHF. The chain combines TRBV30 with TRBJ1-5; weak D call: TRBD1 (6 bases). Deletions cut 1 base from V and 7 bases from J, with 11 bases between. Germline CDR1 and CDR2: GTSNPN and SVGIG (reference sequence). The length of the CDR3 is 13 residues.

This sequence joins TRBV7-6 and TRBJ2-5, with D perhaps TRBD2 (5 bases). The V and J ends lost 1 base and 3 bases respectively, with 15 bases between them. Germline CDR1 SGHVS, CDR2 FNYEAQ. The CDR3 length is 16 residues. The chain's CDR3 is CASSLGPLAGEETQYF. DNA for the CDR3: TGTGCCAGCAGCTTAGGCCCCCTCGCCGGGGAAGAGACCCAGTACTTC.

The V call is TRBV5-3, the J call TRBJ1-5; D remains unclear. TRBV5-3 is an ORF for which the function is uncertain. The CDR3 has 18 residues. V was shortened by 4 bases and J by 0 bases, with 20 bases between the two germline ends. CDR3 nucleotide sequence: TGTGCCAGAAGCCCGATTAGTAGGCCTGGGGATAGCAATCAGCCCCAGCATTTT. Its translation is CARSPISRPGDSNQPQHF.

The chain links TRBV10-3 to TRBJ1-1, with TRBD1 matching over 8 bases. From germline, CDR1 is ENHRY and CDR2 SYGVKD. With 5 bases clipped from V and 3 bases from J, the junction kept 5 bases outside the gene matches. The CDR3 consists of 14 residues. CDR3 sequence (DNA): TGTGCCATCAGTAAAACAGGGGGGGACACTGAAGCTTTCTTT. Residues: CAISKTGGDTEAFF.

The chain links TRBV5-1 to TRBJ2-7, with TRBD2 matching 10 bases. V lost 2 bases to trimming and J lost 7 bases; unmatched junction nucleotides: 9. The germline V gene has CDR1 SGHRS and CDR2 YFSETQ. This CDR3 contains 15 residues. Written as DNA, the CDR3 is TGCGCCAGCAGCTTCTTAGCGGGAGGTTTTTGGGAGCAGTACTTC. It translates to CASSFLAGGFWEQYF. The full variable domain, rest sourced from reference TRBV5-1 and TRBJ2-7, is KAGVTQTPRYLIKTRGQQVTLSCSPISGHRSVSWYQQTPGQGLQFLFEYFSETQRNKGNFPGRFSGRQFSNSRSEMNVSTLELGDSALYLCASSFLAGGFWEQYFGPGTRLTVT.